This paragraph reports one T cell receptor beta chain. The sample belongs to a study of blood T cell repertoires in COVID-19. Study background: COVID-19 samples from acute and convalescent phases originated in the United States, Italy and Spain. In each case, the material was cDNA or gDNA derived from T cells, B-cell-depleted T cells, or PBMCs.

Original processing notes: Amplifying reference gene primers gave estimates of nucleated cell counts. Generated by immunoSEQ multiplex PCR, the TCRdb table keeps only in-frame clones and is missing some. V, J and clone size are taken as reported in that table, and D and trimming were inferred from the DNA itself. The sample comprises about 250,000 clones, roughly 80% of which are singletons, and around 8.9% rests with the top ten. CDR3 length: 14 amino acids. V was shortened by 2 bases and J by 3 bases, with 11 bases between the two germline ends. CDR1 is SGHRS, CDR2 YFSETQ, per germline. The sequence was obtained from an elderly man with acute or convalescent COVID-19. The chain combines TRBV5-1 with TRBJ1-2; the D gene is possibly TRBD1 (5 bases). The sequenced sample was peripheral blood. In DNA form, the CDR3 reads TGCGCCAGCAGCTTCGTCCCCAGGGACTATGGCTACACCTTC. Translating it yields CASSFVPRDYGYTF.